The clone carrying this T cell receptor (beta chain) was seen repeatedly, ten times or more. What it binds is not known. The sample is drawn from a study of T cells in Graves' hyperthyroidism and ophthalmopathy. Study-level points and caveats: Peripheral blood also featured most of the thyroid clonotypes expanded above 0.001.

Amplification yielded TCR beta CDR3 regions, with RNA transcripts as the source. First-round RT-PCR of the TCR CDR3 relied on the HTBI primer set. TCRdb reprocessed the multiplex PCR reads with MiXCR, giving one entry per CDR3 protein. Of 550,000 to 600,000 distinct CDR3 sequences in the sample, around 15% were seen once. This CDR3 comprises 13 residues. V lost 9 bases and J lost 0, with 12 bases in between. Per the germline V gene, CDR1 is KGHSH and CDR2 is LQKENI. The sequenced sample consisted of blood. The V gene is TRBV18, the J gene TRBJ2-7; perhaps TRBD2 as D (6 bases). The clonotype was recovered from a woman between 18 and 29 years old with Graves' hyperthyroidism. CDR3 DNA: TGTGCCAGTGGGACTGTAAGCTCCTACGAGCAGTACTTC. Translated: CASGTVSSYEQYF. The full variable domain, rest sourced from reference TRBV18 and TRBJ2-7, is NAGVMQNPRHLVRRRGQEARLRCSPMKGHSHVYWYRQLPEEGLKFMVYLQKENIIDESGMPKERFSAEFPKEGPSILRIQQVVRGDSAAYFCASGTVSSYEQYFGPGTRLTVT.